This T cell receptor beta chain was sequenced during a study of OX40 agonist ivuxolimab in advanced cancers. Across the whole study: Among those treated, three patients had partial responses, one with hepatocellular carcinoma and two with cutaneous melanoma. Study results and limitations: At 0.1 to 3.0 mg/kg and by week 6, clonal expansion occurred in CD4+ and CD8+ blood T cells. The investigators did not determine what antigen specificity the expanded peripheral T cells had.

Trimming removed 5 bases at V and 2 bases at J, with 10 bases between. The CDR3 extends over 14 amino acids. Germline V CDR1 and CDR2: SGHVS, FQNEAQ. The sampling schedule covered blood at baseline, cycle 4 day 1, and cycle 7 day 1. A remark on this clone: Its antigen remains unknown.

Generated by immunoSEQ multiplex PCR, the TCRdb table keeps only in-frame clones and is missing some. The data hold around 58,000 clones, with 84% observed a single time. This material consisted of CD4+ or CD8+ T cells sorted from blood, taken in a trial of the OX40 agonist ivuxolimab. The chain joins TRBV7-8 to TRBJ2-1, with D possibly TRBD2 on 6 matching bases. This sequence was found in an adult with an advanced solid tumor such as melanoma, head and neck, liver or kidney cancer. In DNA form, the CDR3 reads TGTGCCAGCAGCCCGGGGGTAGCCTACAATGAGCAGTTCTTC. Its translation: CASSPGVAYNEQFF.